Below, one TCR beta chain is given with its context. As handled by the study authors: The assay estimated nucleated cells by amplifying reference gene primers. The assay was immunoSEQ multiplex PCR, and TCRdb's table has in-frame clones only and misses some. Clonal size and the V and J genes are those of that table, whereas D and trimming came from the DNA. Of about 150,000 clones listed, about 86% are singletons. This record belongs to a study of blood T cell repertoires in COVID-19. Study-wide context: COVID-19 samples collected from the United States, Italy and Spain covered acute and convalescent phases. The analysed material was cDNA or gDNA that came from T cells, B-cell-depleted T cells, or PBMCs.

CDR1 and CDR2 from the germline V gene are SGHTA and FQGNSA. This CDR3 has 14 residues. J lost 1 base, V lost 3 bases, and 2 bases had no gene match. This TCR came from a woman in her fifties or sixties with acute or convalescent COVID-19. The V and J genes are TRBV7-2 and TRBJ1-2, with TRBD1 matching over 7 bases. Material for sequencing was peripheral blood. CDR3 DNA sequence: TGTGCCAGCAGCTTGGGACAGCTTAACTATGGCTACACCTTC. It is translated as CASSLGQLNYGYTF.